A single sample is the source of the 25 T cell receptor beta chains below, sequenced in a study of blood T cell repertoires in COVID-19. Here immunoSEQ multiplex PCR was the method, and the copy in TCRdb shows in-frame clones only, minus some. In the table there are approximately 500,000 clones, over 75% of which are singletons. The sample was PBMCs or T cells enriched from blood (not recorded which). The source is a woman aged 40 to 50 who had recovered from COVID-19.

In this sample, this clone turned up a few times. The CDR3 spells CSVESGTSGSNEQFF. The CDR3 DNA follows: TGCAGCGTTGAATCCGGGACTAGCGGGAGTAATGAGCAGTTCTTC. This chain joins TRBV29-1 and TRBJ2-1; TRBD2 matches at 14 bases. With 2 bases clipped from V and 7 bases from J, the junction kept 4 bases outside the gene matches. CDR3 length: 15 amino acids. Germline V gives CDR1 SQVTM, CDR2 ANQGSEA.

J is TRBJ1-1 and V is TRBV18; the D is unclear. The CDR3 consists of 16 residues. With 6 bases removed from V and 5 bases from J, the gap between germline ends came to 22 bases. The germline V gene encodes CDR1 KGHSH and CDR2 LQKENI. Written as DNA, the CDR3 is TGTGCCAGCTCCCCTACCAGCGTGGCTAGTGATACTGAAGCTTTCTTT. Its protein is CASSPTSVASDTEAFF.

The J gene is TRBJ2-5, the V gene TRBV10-1; possibly TRBD2 for D (6 bases). The CDR3 has 13 amino acids. The V and J ends lost 4 bases and 5 bases respectively, with 11 bases between them. Germline V lookup: CDR1 WNHNN, CDR2 SYGVQD (reference sequence). DNA of the CDR3: TGCGCCAGCAGTGCCGGCGGGATGGAGACCCAGTACTTC. Residues: CASSAGGMETQYF.

The DNA of the CDR3 is TGTGCCAGCAGCTTCGCTGGCGGTAGTGGCTACACCTTC. Amino acids: CASSFAGGSGYTF. The chain carries TRBV5-6 and TRBJ1-2; unclear D gene. The CDR3 sequence is 13 residues long. V dropped 2 bases and J dropped 7 bases, with 12 bases sitting between them. Germline V CDR1 and CDR2: SGHDT, YYEEEE.

V is TRBV6-5 and J is TRBJ2-7; D remains ambiguous. The V and J ends lost 5 bases and 3 bases respectively, with 14 bases between them. The CDR3 loop spans 14 amino acids. CDR1 MNHEY and CDR2 SVGAGI come from the germline V gene. Written as DNA, the CDR3 is TGTGCCAGCAGTACCAGACTGAGGCTCTACGAGCAGTACTTC. Protein sequence: CASSTRLRLYEQYF.

A single count supports this clone. The CDR3 protein is CASSLAFGRGQETQYF. For the CDR3, the DNA is TGCGCCAGCAGCTTGGCCTTCGGCAGGGGGCAAGAGACCCAGTACTTC. The chain combines TRBV5-1 with TRBJ2-5, with 7 bases lining up with TRBD1. The germline CDR1 and CDR2 sequences are SGHRS and YFSETQ. There are 16 residues in the CDR3. V was clipped by 0 bases and J by 2 bases; unmatched bases: 7.

About this clone: Other DNA sequences from this sample encode an identical CDR3 as well. The chain employs TRBV9 and TRBJ1-1, with 11 bases lining up with TRBD1. Germline V CDR1 and CDR2: SGDLS, YYNGEE. J lost 5 bases, V lost 3 bases, and 3 bases had no gene match. The CDR3 is 14 amino acids. In DNA form, the CDR3 reads TGTGCCAGCAGCGGGACAGGGGGCAGAACTGAAGCTTTCTTT. Amino acids: CASSGTGGRTEAFF. Full variable domain (remainder filled in from reference TRBV9 and TRBJ1-1): DSGVTQTPKHLITATGQRVTLRCSPRSGDLSVYWYQQSLDQGLQFLIQYYNGEERAKGNILERFSAQQFPDLHSELNLSSLELGDSALYFCASSGTGGRTEAFFGQGTRLTVV.

This clone has just one count. The chain employs TRBV12-1 and TRBJ2-7; the table's D call TRBD2 went unverified against the DNA. TRBV12-1 is shown as a pseudogene. This CDR3 spans 16 amino acids. The DNA of the CDR3 is TGTGCCATCAAACTAATTGGGGGGTCTAACACCTACGAGCAGTACTTC. This encodes CAIKLIGGSNTYEQYF.

J is TRBJ1-4 and V is TRBV14; 11 bases match TRBD1. The CDR3 extends over 21 amino acids. Unmatched junction bases numbered 17, after V lost 1 base and J lost 4 bases. Germline V CDR1 and CDR2: SGHDN, FVKESK. The CDR3 is CASSQALKWTGGNFNNEKLFF. CDR3 coding DNA: TGTGCCAGCAGCCAAGCCCTAAAATGGACAGGGGGCAATTTTAATAATGAAAAACTGTTTTTT.

CDR3 protein: CASSSLTGANTIYF. CDR3 in DNA: TGTGCCAGCAGCTCCTTGACAGGGGCCAACACCATATATTTT. The chain joins TRBV7-9 to TRBJ1-3, with TRBD1 identical over 8 bases. CDR1 SEHNR and CDR2 FQNEAQ come from the germline V gene (reference sequence). The CDR3 runs 14 residues. The J segment lost 7 bases and the V segment lost 4 bases, leaving 6 bases of the junction unmatched.

This CDR3 reads CASSQTQNLAKNIQYF. DNA for the CDR3: TGTGCCAGCAGCCAAACACAAAACCTAGCCAAAAACATTCAGTACTTC. This chain uses TRBV4-2 with TRBJ2-4; D is unresolved. This CDR3 spans 16 amino acids. Trimming left V 2 bases short and J 0 bases short, with 11 bases between. Germline lookup yields CDR1 LGHNA and CDR2 YNFKEQ.

Details on this clone: Other DNA sequences in this specimen translate into the identical CDR3. V usage is TRBV11-2 and J usage is TRBJ1-2; no firm D call. In germline, CDR1 is SGHAT, CDR2 FQNNGV. V lost 1 base and J 3 bases, leaving 6 bases between the germline ends. CDR3 size: 13 residues. The CDR3 DNA reads TGTGCCAGCAGCTTAGGGCAGGACTATGGCTACACCTTC. Its translation: CASSLGQDYGYTF.

The chain combines TRBV14 with TRBJ1-2; 8 bases are a match to TRBD1. This CDR3 spans 16 amino acids. V dropped 0 bases and J dropped 5; count of bases not matched to a gene: 8. CDR1 is SGHDN and CDR2 is FVKESK in the germline V gene. CDR3 loop: CASSQDWATGAYGYTF. The CDR3 nucleotides read TGTGCCAGCAGCCAAGATTGGGCGACAGGGGCGTATGGCTACACCTTC. The full variable domain, in which reference TRBV14 and TRBJ1-2 provide the parts outside the CDR3, is EAGVTQFPSHSVIEKGQTVTLRCDPISGHDNLYWYRRVMGKEIKFLLHFVKESKQDESGMPNNRFLAERTGGTYSTLKVQPAELEDSGVYFCASSQDWATGAYGYTFGSGTRLTVV.

This chain links TRBV7-2 with TRBJ1-4, with D uncertain. This CDR3 is 18 amino acids long. Trimming removed 5 bases from V and 0 bases from J, with 19 bases in between. Germline-derived CDR1 and CDR2 are SGHTA and FQGNSA. The chain's CDR3 is CASSLIPPGSATNEKLFF. The DNA for the CDR3 is TGTGCCAGCAGCCTTATACCGCCCGGGTCTGCAACTAATGAAAAACTGTTTTTT.

The V gene is TRBV7-6, the J gene TRBJ2-5, with TRBD1 matching 9 bases. There are 16 residues in the CDR3. Unmatched junction bases numbered 9, after V lost 5 bases and J lost 2 bases. The V gene's germline CDR1 is SGHVS and CDR2 FNYEAQ. In DNA form, the CDR3 reads TGTGCCAGCAGCAACCCGGGGACAGGGTCACAAGAGACCCAGTACTTC. Its protein product is CASSNPGTGSQETQYF.

This clone was recorded once. The V and J genes are TRBV6-1 and TRBJ1-2; TRBD1 is a possible D gene (5 bases). Trimming took off 3 bases at V and 4 bases at J, with 12 bases between the two ends. The germline V gene has CDR1 MNHNS and CDR2 SASEGT. The CDR3 is 14 residues long. The CDR3 DNA is TGTGCCAGCAGTGAGGGCAGGGCTGCCTATGGCTACACCTTC. Translated: CASSEGRAAYGYTF.

This clone was counted a few times. J is TRBJ2-7 and V is TRBV11-3; 10 nucleotides line up with TRBD2. Germline V gene sequence: CDR1 SGHNT, CDR2 YENEEA. J gave up 2 bases and V 4 bases, and 8 bases lay outside the gene matches. This CDR3 is 16 amino acids long. CDR3 nucleotide sequence: TGTGCCAGCAGCTCTCCCACTAGCGGGGTAACCTACGAGCAGTACTTC. It codes for CASSSPTSGVTYEQYF.

The chain couples TRBV9 to TRBJ2-3; TRBD2 agrees at 9 bases. The V segment lost 2 bases and the J segment 3 bases; nucleotides outside the gene matches: 10. Germline-derived CDR1 and CDR2 are SGDLS and YYNGEE. CDR3 length: 17 residues. CDR3 sequence: CASSVVGAGGNTDTQYF. CDR3 coding DNA: TGTGCCAGCAGCGTGGTAGGAGCGGGAGGTAATACAGATACGCAGTATTTT.

The chain uses TRBV25-1 and TRBJ2-7, with D possibly matching TRBD1 (6 bases). Per germline, CDR1 MGHDK and CDR2 SYGVNS. Trimming took off 4 bases at V and 5 bases at J, with 21 bases between the two ends. The CDR3 sequence is 16 residues long. As DNA, the CDR3 is TGTGCCAGCAGTGGGGACATACACACAACATCCCACGAGCAGTACTTC. This encodes CASSGDIHTTSHEQYF.

This clone was recorded once. The chain joins TRBV29-1 to TRBJ2-7; TRBD1 aligns across 7 bases. Per germline, CDR1 SQVTM and CDR2 ANQGSEA. CDR3 size: 15 residues. J gave up 0 bases and V 1 base, and 6 bases lay outside the gene matches. CDR3 region: CSVEGDRASSYEQYF. The CDR3 nucleotides read TGCAGCGTTGAAGGAGACAGGGCCTCCTCCTACGAGCAGTACTTC.

The chain is built from TRBV5-8 and TRBJ1-1; 7 bases align to TRBD1. CDR1 and CDR2 (germline): SGHTS, YDEGEE. The CDR3 covers 18 residues. Losses at the gene ends were 7 bases for V and 3 bases for J; bases not matched to a gene: 21. CDR3 loop: CASPQGGEGVGRHTEAFF. In nucleotides, the CDR3 is TGTGCCAGCCCCCAGGGGGGAGAGGGTGTCGGCCGTCACACTGAAGCTTTCTTT.

The CDR3, as DNA: TGTGCCAGCAGCAAAGGGTCACTAGCGGGACCCGGGGAGCTGTTTTTT. This encodes CASSKGSLAGPGELFF. This chain joins TRBV11-3 and TRBJ2-2, with 10 positions matching TRBD2. V gave up 5 bases and J gave up 6 bases; unmatched junction bases: 9. This CDR3 has 16 amino acids. Germline-derived CDR1 and CDR2 are SGHNT and YENEEA.

The V gene is TRBV29-1, the J gene TRBJ2-6; the match to TRBD1 covers 9 bases. Unmatched junction bases numbered 7, after V lost 6 bases and J lost 4 bases. This CDR3 has 15 amino acids. CDR1 SQVTM and CDR2 ANQGSEA come from the germline V gene. The CDR3 loop is CSVPGTGPGANVLTF. CDR3 coding DNA: TGCAGCGTCCCGGGGACAGGGCCCGGGGCCAACGTCCTGACTTTC.

The chain combines TRBV10-3 with TRBJ1-5; D is unclear. Germline CDR1 and CDR2: ENHRY and SYGVKD. Trimming stripped 0 bases from V and 4 bases from J, with 7 bases between. The CDR3 covers 14 residues. The CDR3 DNA reads TGTGCCATCAGTGAGTCGGTCAGAAATCAGCCCCAGCATTTT. It codes for CAISESVRNQPQHF.

V and J are TRBV7-9 and TRBJ2-7; weak D call: TRBD1 (6 bases). The length of the CDR3 is 19 residues. Per germline, CDR1 SEHNR and CDR2 FQNEAQ (reference sequence). The V and J ends lost 1 base and 2 bases respectively, with 24 bases between them. The CDR3, as DNA: TGTGCCAGCAGCTTAGTAAGGGGGACCGATAGGGAAAAGACCTACGAGCAGTACTTC. Protein sequence: CASSLVRGTDREKTYEQYF.